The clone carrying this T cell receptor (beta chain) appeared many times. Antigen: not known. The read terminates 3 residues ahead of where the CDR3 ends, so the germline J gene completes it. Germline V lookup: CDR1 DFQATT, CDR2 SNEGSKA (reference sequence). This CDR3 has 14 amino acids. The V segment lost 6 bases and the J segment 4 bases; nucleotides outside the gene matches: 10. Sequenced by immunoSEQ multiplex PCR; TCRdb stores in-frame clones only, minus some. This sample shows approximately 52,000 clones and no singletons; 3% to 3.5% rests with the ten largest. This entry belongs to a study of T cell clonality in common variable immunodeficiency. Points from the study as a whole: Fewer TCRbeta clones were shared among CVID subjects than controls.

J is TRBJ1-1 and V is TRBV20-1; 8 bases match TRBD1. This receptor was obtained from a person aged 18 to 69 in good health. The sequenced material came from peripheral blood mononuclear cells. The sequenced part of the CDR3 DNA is TGCAGTGCGCTACCAGGGGGCTTGCGCACTGAA. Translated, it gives CSALPGGLRTE. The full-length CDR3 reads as CSALPGGLRTEAFF.